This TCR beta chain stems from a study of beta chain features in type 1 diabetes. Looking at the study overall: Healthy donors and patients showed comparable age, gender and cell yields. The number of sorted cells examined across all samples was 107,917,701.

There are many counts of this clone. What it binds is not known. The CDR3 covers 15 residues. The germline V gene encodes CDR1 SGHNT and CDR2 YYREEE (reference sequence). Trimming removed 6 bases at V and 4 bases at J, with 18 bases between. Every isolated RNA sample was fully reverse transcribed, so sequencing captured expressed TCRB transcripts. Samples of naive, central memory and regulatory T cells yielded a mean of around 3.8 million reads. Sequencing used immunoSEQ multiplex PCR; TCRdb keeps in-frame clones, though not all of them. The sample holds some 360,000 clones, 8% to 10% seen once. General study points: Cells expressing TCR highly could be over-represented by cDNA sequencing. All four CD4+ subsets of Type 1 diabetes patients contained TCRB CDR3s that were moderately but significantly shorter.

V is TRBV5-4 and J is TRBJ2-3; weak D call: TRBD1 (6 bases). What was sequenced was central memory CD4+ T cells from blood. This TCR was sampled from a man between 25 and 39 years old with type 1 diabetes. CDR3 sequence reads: CASNKGVVVADTQYF. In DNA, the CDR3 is TGTGCCAGCAACAAGGGGGTAGTCGTCGCAGATACGCAGTATTTT.